This TCR beta chain stems from a study of blood T cell repertoires in COVID-19. TCRdb's copy holds only in-frame clones and misses some; the assay was immunoSEQ multiplex PCR. The sample carries a few hundred thousand clones, approximately 89% recorded once. The junction had 7 bases not matched to a gene; V was cut back by 3 bases and J by 4 bases. Germline-derived CDR1 and CDR2 are LGHDT and YNNKEL (reference sequence). The CDR3 spans 15 residues. This clone was observed a few times. What was sequenced was PBMCs or T cells enriched from blood (not recorded which). The rearrangement links TRBV3-1 (or the pseudogene TRBV3-2) to TRBJ2-5; 8 bases fit TRBD2. This sequence originates from a woman in her sixties or seventies who had recovered from COVID-19. CDR3 loop: CASSQGLVELETQYF. The CDR3 bases are TGTGCCAGCAGCCAGGGACTAGTGGAATTAGAGACCCAGTACTTC.